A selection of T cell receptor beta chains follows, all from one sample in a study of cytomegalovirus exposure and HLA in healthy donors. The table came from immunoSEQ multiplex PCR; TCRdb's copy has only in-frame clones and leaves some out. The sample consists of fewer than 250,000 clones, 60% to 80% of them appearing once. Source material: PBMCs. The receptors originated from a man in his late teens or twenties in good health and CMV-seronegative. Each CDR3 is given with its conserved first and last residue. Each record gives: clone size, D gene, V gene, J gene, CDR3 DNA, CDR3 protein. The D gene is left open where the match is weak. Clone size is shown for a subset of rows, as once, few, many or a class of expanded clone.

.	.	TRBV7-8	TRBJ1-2	TGTGCCAGCAGCCCAGGGGTAGGCTATGGCTACACCTTC	CASSPGVGYGYTF
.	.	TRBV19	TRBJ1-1	TGTGCCAGTGTAGACAGGGAAGCTTTCTTT	CASVDREAFF
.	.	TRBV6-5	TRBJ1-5	TGTGCCAGCAGTCCCCTGAGTACGGGCAATCAGCCCCAGCATTTT	CASSPLSTGNQPQHF
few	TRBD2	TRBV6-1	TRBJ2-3	TGTGCCAGCACCCTAAAAGCGGGAGACGCGGATACGCAGTATTTT	CASTLKAGDADTQYF
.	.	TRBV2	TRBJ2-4	TGTGCCAGCACTGGGCTAGCCGCAGCCAAAAACATTCAGTACTTC	CASTGLAAAKNIQYF
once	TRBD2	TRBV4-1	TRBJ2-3	TGCGCCAGCAGCCATAGCGGGAGTAGGGCAGATACGCAGTATTTT	CASSHSGSRADTQYF
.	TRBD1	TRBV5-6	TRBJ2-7	TGTGCCAGCAGCTTGACAGGGGTTTCGAGCTACGAGCAGTACTTC	CASSLTGVSSYEQYF
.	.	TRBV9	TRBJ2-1	TGTGCCAGCAGCGTAGGCCACAGGGCATACAATGAGCAGTTCTTC	CASSVGHRAYNEQFF
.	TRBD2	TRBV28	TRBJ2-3	TGTGCCAGCAGGATAGCGGGAGCCAAAGATACGCAGTATTTT	CASRIAGAKDTQYF
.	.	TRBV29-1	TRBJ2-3	TGCAGCGTTGAAGATCGCCCGCGGAGGGGCACAGATACGCAGTATTTT	CSVEDRPRRGTDTQYF
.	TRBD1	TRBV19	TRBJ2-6	TGTGCCAGTAGTATAGATGGACAGGGGATCATCTCTGGGGCCAACGTCCTGACTTTC	CASSIDGQGIISGANVLTF
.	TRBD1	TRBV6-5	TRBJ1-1	TGTGCCAGCACCCAAGGGGACAGGGCGAACACTGAAGCTTTCTTT	CASTQGDRANTEAFF
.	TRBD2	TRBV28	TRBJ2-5	TGTGCCAGCAGTTCATTAGCGGGGGACTTCCAAGAGACCCAGTACTTC	CASSSLAGDFQETQYF
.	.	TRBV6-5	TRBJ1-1	TGTGCCAGCAGTATCCTCAGGGGAGAAGCTTTCTTT	CASSILRGEAFF
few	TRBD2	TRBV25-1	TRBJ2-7	TGTGCCAGCTGGCGGGAGGAAGAGCAGTACTTC	CASWREEEQYF